Following are 9 T cell receptor beta chains from one sample sequenced in a study of T cells after yellow fever vaccination. TCRdb reprocessed the 5' RACE reads with MiXCR, giving one entry per CDR3 protein. The repertoire consists of fewer than 650,000 distinct CDR3 sequences, with 20% to 25% occurring once and the leading ten covering about 17%. The source material was PBMCs, sampled less than 25 days after the first yellow fever vaccination. All receptors come from a man between 18 and 35 years old who received the YFV17D yellow fever vaccine.

This clonotype was detected a few times. The J gene is TRBJ1-1, the V gene TRBV7-9; D might be TRBD1 (5 bases). Germline CDR1 is SEHNR and CDR2 is FQNEAQ (reference sequence). V lost 8 bases and J 1 base, leaving 11 bases between the germline ends. This CDR3 contains 13 residues. The CDR3: CASGGTANTEAFF. CDR3 in DNA: TGTGCCAGCGGCGGGACGGCGAACACTGAAGCTTTCTTT.

In this sample, this clonotype turned up a few times. The chain links TRBV5-1 to TRBJ2-1; 7 positions agree with TRBD2. V trimming: 0 bases; J trimming: 7 bases; junction bases outside the gene matches: 10. Germline V CDR1 and CDR2: SGHRS, YFSETQ. This CDR3 region has 16 residues. For the CDR3, the DNA is TGCGCCAGCAGCTTGGGCGGGGGATTGAGGTGGAATGAGCAGTTCTTC. It codes for CASSLGGGLRWNEQFF.

The chain couples TRBV6-5 to TRBJ1-4; D gene uncertain. CDR1 and CDR2 (germline): MNHEY, SVGAGI. V was pared by 0 bases and J by 8 bases, with 7 bases between. This CDR3 is built from 13 residues. This CDR3 reads CASSYSFGEKLFF. For the CDR3, the DNA is TGTGCCAGCAGTTACTCGTTCGGAGAAAAACTGTTTTTT.

This chain joins TRBV11-1 and TRBJ2-2, with D unclear. Germline V gives CDR1 SGHAT, CDR2 FQDESV (reference sequence). The CDR3 covers 15 residues. Trimming took 4 bases from V and 1 from J, leaving 10 bases between them. The CDR3 loop is CASSSQAENTGELFF. CDR3 in DNA: TGTGCCAGCAGCTCACAAGCAGAGAACACCGGGGAGCTGTTTTTT.

About this clonotype: At one end, the junction sequence differs from germline, possibly due to a read error. V is TRBV20-1 and J is TRBJ2-3; 12 bases line up with TRBD2. Per germline, CDR1 DFQATT and CDR2 SNEGSKA (reference sequence). This CDR3 contains 16 residues. CDR3 loop: CSARGSSGGGADTQYF. CDR3 nucleotide sequence: TGCAGTGCCAGAGGGTCTAGCGGGGGGGGTGCAGATACGCAGTATTTT.

The table lists this clonotype with a few counts. The V gene is TRBV27, the J gene TRBJ2-7; D is perhaps TRBD1 or TRBD2 (5 bases each). V dropped 4 bases and J dropped 3 bases, with 25 bases sitting between them. The CDR3 contains 18 residues. Germline V CDR1 and CDR2: MNHEY, SMNVEV (reference sequence). CDR3 in DNA: TGTGCCAGCAGTTCTCACGCCCCCCCAGGGAATGGGGGCTACGAGCAGTACTTC. Translated: CASSSHAPPGNGGYEQYF.

Only a few counts were recorded for this clonotype. The chain is built from TRBV15 and TRBJ1-6, with D tentatively TRBD1 (5 bases). V dropped 1 base and J dropped 11 bases, with 21 bases sitting between them. Per the germline V gene, CDR1 is LNHNV and CDR2 is YYDKDF (reference sequence). This CDR3 spans 17 amino acids. CDR3 sequence (DNA): TGTGCCACCAGCAGAGTTAGGGGAGCGGGGTTTGGGGCACCCCTCCACTTT. It translates to CATSRVRGAGFGAPLHF.

This clonotype was seen only a few times. V usage is TRBV27 and J usage is TRBJ2-1; 9 bases line up with TRBD1. CDR1 is MNHEY, CDR2 SMNVEV, per germline (reference sequence). The ends lost 5 bases at V and 4 bases at J; junction bases unmatched: 6. This CDR3 spans 15 amino acids. In DNA form, the CDR3 reads TGTGCCAGCAGTAATTCCGGGACAGGGTACAATGAGCAGTTCTTC. It codes for CASSNSGTGYNEQFF.

This clonotype has a handful of counts. V is TRBV4-2 and J is TRBJ2-2, with D unresolved. Germline CDR1 LGHNA, CDR2 YNFKEQ. The CDR3 covers 14 residues. Trimming removed 0 bases from V and 6 bases from J, with 8 bases in between. The CDR3 sequence is CASSQEKVAGELFF. In nucleotides, the CDR3 is TGTGCCAGCAGCCAAGAAAAGGTTGCCGGGGAGCTGTTTTTT.